This T cell receptor beta chain was obtained from a study of shared clonotypes between healthy human individuals. Terminally differentiated effector memory CD45RA+ cells were excluded from the naive CD8 cells, which were CD45RO-negative and positively selected for CCR7. General observations from the study: Sharing across four donors was highest in naive CD4 (around 5%) and lowest in memory CD8 (roughly 0.4%). Compared with clonotypes that all four donors shared, non-shared clonotypes had lower generation probabilities.

Method: immunoSEQ multiplex PCR; TCRdb's copy keeps in-frame clones and lacks some. Here the sample spans 550,000 to 650,000 clones, about 96% being singletons. As concerns this clone: The antigen remains unidentified.

CDR1 is KGHSH, CDR2 LQKENI, per germline. V was clipped by 1 base and J by 0 bases; unmatched bases: 10. The CDR3 runs 19 residues. The chain combines TRBV18 with TRBJ2-5; 11 positions agree with TRBD2. The sequenced material came from naive CD8+ T cells sorted from blood. This TCR derives from a woman in her 30s in good health. This CDR3 is CASSPLGTSGKTHQETQYF. The CDR3 DNA follows: TGTGCCAGCTCACCACTTGGGACTAGCGGAAAAACTCACCAAGAGACCCAGTACTTC.